This T cell receptor beta chain is drawn from a study of CD8 T cells in ankylosing spondylitis. J gave up 1 base and V 2 bases, and 8 bases lay outside the gene matches. Germline V CDR1 and CDR2: SGHRS, YFSETQ. CDR3 length: 17 residues. TCRdb reprocessed the 5' RACE reads with MiXCR, giving one entry per CDR3 protein. Counted here are around 320,000 distinct CDR3 sequences, 20% occurring once; the ten biggest clones make up 3% to 4%. The chain combines TRBV5-1 with TRBJ2-3, with 9 bases fitting TRBD1. This receptor was taken from a female donor with ankylosing spondylitis or in good health (not recorded which). The sequencing sample was made of blood, either unsorted or a sorted T cell fraction (not recorded which). This CDR3 is CASSLSTGGAGTDTQYF. The CDR3 bases are TGCGCCAGCAGCTTATCTACAGGGGGCGCGGGCACAGATACGCAGTATTTT. Together with reference TRBV5-1 and TRBJ2-3, the CDR3 gives the full variable domain: KAGVTQTPRYLIKTRGQQVTLSCSPISGHRSVSWYQQTPGQGLQFLFEYFSETQRNKGNFPGRFSGRQFSNSRSEMNVSTLELGDSALYLCASSLSTGGAGTDTQYFGPGTRLTVL.